This TCR beta chain was profiled in a study of identical twins. The study's findings and limits: Monozygotic twin pairs showed more out-of-frame TCR alpha sharing than models estimated.

Looked up from germline, CDR1 is SGHRS and CDR2 is YFSETQ. V dropped 4 bases and J dropped 11 bases, with 24 bases sitting between them. This CDR3 contains 15 residues. This clonotype was detected ten times or more. As yet, its antigen is unknown. Template switching introduced a universal primer site, and the cDNA bore unique molecular identifiers. TCRdb re-derived calls from the 5' RACE reads in MiXCR, one entry per CDR3 protein. The repertoire holds some 96,000 distinct CDR3 sequences, with less than 6.5% as singletons. The chain joins TRBV5-1 to TRBJ1-1; D gene uncertain. Sequencing used memory T cells sorted from blood. The sequence came from a woman in her forties or fifties in good health. The CDR3: CASSLQDTARRVAFF. The CDR3 nucleotides are TGCGCCAGCAGCCTCCAGGATACGGCCCGTCGTGTGGCTTTCTTT. The variable domain in full, with the rest retrieved from reference TRBV5-1 and TRBJ1-1, is KAGVTQTPRYLIKTRGQQVTLSCSPISGHRSVSWYQQTPGQGLQFLFEYFSETQRNKGNFPGRFSGRQFSNSRSEMNVSTLELGDSALYLCASSLQDTARRVAFFGQGTRLTVV.